Shown below are 30 T cell receptor beta chains from a single sample sequenced in a study of shared clonotypes between healthy human individuals. Assay used: immunoSEQ multiplex PCR; TCRdb lists only in-frame clones, some missing. The table records about 510,000 clones, about 96% of them present only once. Sequences were obtained from naive CD4+ T cells sorted from blood. Described subset: CD45RA+ positively selected. These receptors were taken from a woman in her 30s in good health.

The V call is TRBV30, the J call TRBJ1-5; the D is unclear. The germline V and J ends were trimmed by 6 bases and 4 bases, with 25 bases remaining between them. CDR1 is GTSNPN, CDR2 SVGIG, per germline (reference sequence). The CDR3 extends over 17 amino acids. CDR3 coding DNA: TGTGCCTGCGAAACTAAGGGTAGAGGCGACGGGAATCAGCCCCAGCATTTT. Encoded protein: CACETKGRGDGNQPQHF.

The J gene is TRBJ1-2, the V gene TRBV7-9, with a possible D match to TRBD1 (5 bases). The V and J ends lost 3 bases and 2 bases respectively, with 16 bases between them. Germline V gene sequence: CDR1 SEHNR, CDR2 FQNEAQ (reference sequence). CDR3 length: 16 residues. CDR3 DNA sequence: TGTGCCAGCAGCTTGTTTGGACATTCGGGAAACTATGGCTACACCTTC. Amino acid sequence: CASSLFGHSGNYGYTF. Based on the CDR3 plus reference TRBV7-9 and TRBJ1-2, the full variable domain is DTGVSQNPRHKITKRGQNVTFRCDPISEHNRLYWYRQTLGQGPEFLTYFQNEAQLEKSRLLSDRFSAERPKGSFSTLEIQRTEQGDSAMYLCASSLFGHSGNYGYTFGSGTRLTVV.

The count of this clone is one. This sample also contains other DNA sequences that code for the same CDR3. V is TRBV6-5 and J is TRBJ1-1, with D maybe TRBD1 (5 bases). Germline CDR1 and CDR2: MNHEY and SVGAGI. Deletions cut 1 base from V and 4 bases from J, with 10 bases between. This CDR3 is 14 amino acids long. The CDR3 loop reads CASSYLGGGTEAFF. CDR3 nucleotides: TGTGCCAGCAGTTACTTGGGGGGGGGCACTGAAGCTTTCTTT.

This chain connects TRBV25-1 to TRBJ2-1; perhaps TRBD2 as D (5 bases). V was cut by 7 bases and J by 4 bases, with 8 bases left in between. The V gene's germline CDR1 is MGHDK and CDR2 SYGVNS. CDR3 length: 12 amino acids. CDR3 sequence: CASTRAYNEQFF. CDR3 nucleotides: TGTGCCAGCACGCGGGCTTACAATGAGCAGTTCTTC.

This clone was recorded only once. The chain uses TRBV28 and TRBJ2-1; D perhaps matches TRBD1 (5 bases). With 2 bases removed from V and 5 bases from J, the gap between germline ends came to 7 bases. CDR1 and CDR2 from the germline V gene are MDHEN and SYDVKM. The CDR3 is made up of 13 amino acids. Written as DNA, the CDR3 is TGTGCCAGCAGTTTAGGGGCCCACAATGAGCAGTTCTTC. Its translation: CASSLGAHNEQFF.

J is TRBJ1-5 and V is TRBV7-3; D not resolved. V lost 2 bases, J lost 0 bases, and 17 bases lay in between. The germline V gene encodes CDR1 SGHTA and CDR2 FQGTGA. The CDR3 contains 18 residues. Here the CDR3 DNA reads TGTGCCAGCAGCTTAGCGTCAGGCGGATTTCTTAGCAATCAGCCCCAGCATTTT. The encoded protein is CASSLASGGFLSNQPQHF. The full variable domain, rest sourced from reference TRBV7-3 and TRBJ1-5, is GAGVSQTPSNKVTEKGKYVELRCDPISGHTALYWYRQSLGQGPEFLIYFQGTGAADDSGLPNDRFFAVRPEGSVSTLKIQRTERGDSAVYLCASSLASGGFLSNQPQHFGDGTRLSIL.

The genes are TRBV5-4 and TRBJ1-3; TRBD1 matches 8 bases. The CDR3 extends over 17 amino acids. Germline assignment: CDR1 SGHNT and CDR2 YYREEE (reference sequence). The ends lost 4 bases at V and 3 bases at J; junction bases unmatched: 12. DNA of the CDR3: TGTGCCAGCAGCCTCAAACAGGGGGATCTAAGTGGAAACACCATATATTTT. It is translated as CASSLKQGDLSGNTIYF.

This clone was seen only a few times. CDR3 residues: CASSPAGLTEAFF. Written as DNA, the CDR3 is TGTGCCAGCTCACCCGCGGGGTTGACTGAAGCTTTCTTT. This sequence joins TRBV18 and TRBJ1-1; D unresolved. Trimming took 3 bases from V and 5 from J, leaving 10 bases between them. Germline V gene data show CDR1 as KGHSH and CDR2 as LQKENI. The CDR3 sequence is 13 residues long.

J is TRBJ1-1 and V is TRBV10-3; 9 positions agree with TRBD1. The junction had 6 bases not matched to a gene; V was cut back by 5 bases and J by 5 bases. CDR3 length: 14 residues. The germline gives CDR1 ENHRY, CDR2 SYGVKD. The CDR3 region is CAISPGQGQTEAFF. The DNA of the CDR3 is TGTGCCATCAGTCCGGGACAGGGACAAACTGAAGCTTTCTTT.

This chain connects TRBV4-2 to TRBJ2-1; no clear D gene. The length of the CDR3 is 14 residues. The V gene lost 4 bases and the J gene lost 7 bases, with 14 bases spanning the gap. The germline CDR1 and CDR2 sequences are LGHNA and YNFKEQ. The CDR3: CASSPAAERNEQFF. CDR3 sequence (DNA): TGTGCCAGCAGCCCCGCAGCAGAACGGAATGAGCAGTTCTTC.

This rearrangement joins TRBV6-5 to TRBJ2-5; 10 nucleotides align to TRBD2. The J call may not be correct, given that the DNA end is closer to TRBJ2-7. There are 15 residues in the CDR3. The germline V gene encodes CDR1 MNHEY and CDR2 SVGAGI. CDR3 in DNA: TGTGCCAGCAGTTACTCTGTGGGACTAGCGAACGAGCAGTACTTC. It translates to CASSYSVGLANEQYF.

J is TRBJ2-7 and V is TRBV29-1; no reliable D call. V lost 7 bases, J lost 6 bases, and 13 bases lay in between. The length of the CDR3 is 11 residues. From germline, CDR1 is SQVTM and CDR2 ANQGSEA. CDR3 nucleotides: TGCAGCGCATGGAGTACTCGCGAGCAGTACTTC. It specifies CSAWSTREQYF.

V and J are TRBV28 and TRBJ2-6; 7 bases are a match to TRBD2. The CDR3 runs 21 residues. V dropped 1 base and J dropped 0; count of bases not matched to a gene: 15. Germline V CDR1 and CDR2: MDHEN, SYDVKM. The CDR3 spells CASSLSLGVSGTDSGANVLTF. The CDR3 region has the DNA TGTGCCAGCAGTTTATCACTTGGTGTCAGCGGGACCGACTCTGGGGCCAACGTCCTGACTTTC.

The CDR3 is CASSWTGENYGYTF. Written as DNA, the CDR3 is TGTGCCAGCAGCTGGACAGGGGAAAACTATGGCTACACCTTC. J is TRBJ1-2 and V is TRBV28, with 9 bases aligning to TRBD1. CDR1 is MDHEN and CDR2 is SYDVKM in the germline V gene. The CDR3 is 14 residues long. V gave up 6 bases and J gave up 2 bases; unmatched junction bases: 4.

The chain joins TRBV5-1 to TRBJ2-7; 9 positions match TRBD1. Germline V gives CDR1 SGHRS, CDR2 YFSETQ. Unmatched junction bases numbered 7, after V lost 3 bases and J lost 6 bases. CDR3 length: 14 amino acids. CDR3 nucleotide sequence: TGCGCCAGCAGCTCCGGTACAGGGGGCCTCGAGCAGTACTTC. Protein product: CASSSGTGGLEQYF.

The gene calls are TRBV19 and TRBJ2-1; 7 bases are a match to TRBD2. Per the germline V gene, CDR1 is LNHDA and CDR2 is SQIVND (reference sequence). The CDR3 contains 17 residues. J was trimmed by 4 bases and V by 2 bases; bases with no gene match: 11. The CDR3 DNA reads as TGTGCCAGTAGTATACCGGCTGGCGGGAGAGGTTACAATGAGCAGTTCTTC. This encodes CASSIPAGGRGYNEQFF.

V and J are TRBV6-1 and TRBJ2-5, with D tentatively TRBD2 (5 bases). Germline values: CDR1 MNHNS, CDR2 SASEGT. The CDR3 is 16 amino acids. The V and J ends lost 4 bases and 3 bases respectively, with 18 bases between them. CDR3 region: CASSGTFSESEETQYF. For the CDR3, the DNA is TGTGCCAGCAGTGGGACGTTTAGCGAGAGTGAAGAGACCCAGTACTTC.

The chain is built from TRBV5-4 and TRBJ2-7; D unresolved. V was pared by 4 bases and J by 1 base, with 12 bases between. Germline V gene lookup returns CDR1 SGHNT and CDR2 YYREEE (reference sequence). This CDR3 contains 14 residues. The CDR3 DNA is TGTGCCAGCAGCGTCGACTGGCAATCCTACGAGCAGTACTTC. It yields the protein CASSVDWQSYEQYF.

J is TRBJ2-7 and V is TRBV7-8, with 13 nucleotides matching TRBD2. This CDR3 is 19 amino acids long. Germline-derived CDR1 and CDR2 are SGHVS and FQNEAQ. V shed 1 base and J 0 bases; nucleotides not matched to a gene: 9. As DNA, the CDR3 is TGTGCCAGCAGCTTAGTAACCGGGACTAGCGGGGTAAGCTCCTACGAGCAGTACTTC. Its protein is CASSLVTGTSGVSSYEQYF.

The rearrangement uses TRBV11-3 and TRBJ2-7; D is unclear. Germline V gives CDR1 SGHNT, CDR2 YENEEA. V was clipped by 2 bases and J by 4 bases, with 6 bases between them. The CDR3 loop spans 12 amino acids. The CDR3 coding sequence is TGTGCCAGCAGCTTACAAGATTACGAGCAGTACTTC. This gives the protein CASSLQDYEQYF. The full variable domain, its missing parts supplied by reference TRBV11-3 and TRBJ2-7, is EAGVVQSPRYKIIEKKQPVAFWCNPISGHNTLYWYLQNLGQGPELLIRYENEEAVDDSQLPKDRFSAERLKGVDSTLKIQPAELGDSAVYLCASSLQDYEQYFGPGTRLTVT.

V and J are TRBV18 and TRBJ1-1; D ambiguous. The CDR3 consists of 13 residues. The germline gives CDR1 KGHSH, CDR2 LQKENI. Trimming pared 1 base from V and 4 bases from J, leaving 7 bases between. CDR3 sequence reads: CASSPLTGTEAFF. The CDR3 nucleotides read TGTGCCAGCTCACCACTAACCGGCACTGAAGCTTTCTTT.

This clone was observed once. V is TRBV2 and J is TRBJ2-5; the D is unclear. The ends were cut back, 7 bases at V and 3 bases at J, with 9 bases in the middle. Per the germline V gene, CDR1 is SNHLY and CDR2 is FYNNEI. CDR3 length equals 12 residues. CDR3 nucleotides: TGTGCCAGCAACAGATGGGAAGAGACCCAGTACTTC. This gives the protein CASNRWEETQYF.

V and J are TRBV9 and TRBJ2-7; D assignment may be TRBD1 or TRBD2 (5 bases each). The V gene's germline CDR1 is SGDLS and CDR2 YYNGEE. With 4 bases removed from V and 0 bases from J, the gap between germline ends came to 17 bases. The CDR3 loop spans 16 amino acids. This CDR3 is CASSIGGVPLSYEQYF. The CDR3 bases are TGTGCCAGCAGCATTGGGGGAGTTCCCCTCTCCTACGAGCAGTACTTC.

CDR3 coding DNA: TGTGCCAGCAGCCGAGCTGGCGGTTCCTACAATGAGCAGTTCTTC. Its protein is CASSRAGGSYNEQFF. The V call is TRBV7-2, the J call TRBJ2-1; D not resolved. Trimming removed 5 bases at V and 1 base at J, with 12 bases between. Germline V gives CDR1 SGHTA, CDR2 FQGNSA. The CDR3 extends over 15 amino acids. The full variable domain, in which reference TRBV7-2 and TRBJ2-1 provide the parts outside the CDR3, is GAGVSQSPSNKVTEKGKDVELRCDPISGHTALYWYRQSLGQGLEFLIYFQGNSAPDKSGLPSDRFSAERTGGSVSTLTIQRTQQEDSAVYLCASSRAGGSYNEQFFGPGTRLTVL.

The chain recombines TRBV21-1 with TRBJ2-2; the table assigns TRBD2, which was not confirmed against the DNA. TRBV21-1 constitutes a pseudogene. The CDR3 extends over 15 amino acids. As DNA, the CDR3 is TGTGCCAGCAGCGAAAGTCAGCGGGAGTCGGGGGAGCTGTTTTTT. Encoded protein: CASSESQRESGELFF.

This chain connects TRBV4-2 to TRBJ2-7, with D unresolved. Germline lookup yields CDR1 LGHNA and CDR2 YNFKEQ. The CDR3 has 13 residues. V lost 1 base, J lost 3 bases, and 7 bases lay in between. The DNA for the CDR3 is TGTGCCAGCAGCCAAGGAACAAACTACGAGCAGTACTTC. Translated, it gives CASSQGTNYEQYF.

Written as DNA, the CDR3 is TGTGCCAGCAGTGCCCCTCCAGGTTCTCCGGTCACTGAAGCTTTCTTT. Its protein is CASSAPPGSPVTEAFF. This chain links TRBV6-1 with TRBJ1-1; no reliable D call. The CDR3 covers 16 residues. Between the trimmed V and J ends, which lost 4 bases and 4 bases, there was a span of 19 bases. The germline CDR1 and CDR2 sequences are MNHNS and SASEGT.

The chain couples TRBV28 to TRBJ1-4, with D possibly being TRBD1 (6 bases). Germline CDR1 is MDHEN and CDR2 is SYDVKM. The V end lost 8 bases, the J end lost 7 bases, and 14 bases lay between the germline ends. The CDR3 runs to 13 residues. The CDR3 nucleotides are TGTGCCAGCCGCCGTTCAGGGGCTGAAAAACTGTTTTTT. Translating gives CASRRSGAEKLFF. Supplemented by reference TRBV28 and TRBJ1-4, the full variable domain reads DVKVTQSSRYLVKRTGEKVFLECVQDMDHENMFWYRQDPGLGLRLIYFSYDVKMKEKGDIPEGYSVSREKKERFSLILESASTNQTSMYLCASRRSGAEKLFFGSGTQLSVL.

This clone appeared a single time. This chain links TRBV28 with TRBJ1-6; D is unresolved. V lost 6 bases to trimming and J lost 4 bases, with 10 bases between them. The CDR3 is 14 residues long. Germline CDR1 and CDR2: MDHEN and SYDVKM. CDR3 region: CASSPSGYNSPLHF. The CDR3 DNA is TGTGCCAGCAGCCCATCCGGGTATAATTCACCCCTCCACTTT.

This clone occurred once. The CDR3 region has the DNA TGTGCCAGCAGGCCCGGGACAGGGTATGAAAAACTGTTTTTT. Residues: CASRPGTGYEKLFF. V gene TRBV6-6 combines with J gene TRBJ1-4; 9 nucleotides agree with TRBD1. The CDR3 length is 14 residues. V was pared by 6 bases and J by 6 bases, with 5 bases of the junction left unmatched. CDR1 MNHNY and CDR2 SVGAGI come from the germline V gene (reference sequence).